What follows are 27 T cell receptor beta chains derived from one specimen sequenced in a study of neurological immune-mediated disorders. TCRdb itself ran the 5' RACE reads through MiXCR, one entry per CDR3 protein. Of roughly 25,000 distinct CDR3 sequences listed, over 6.5% are singletons. The sample comprised PBMCs. These receptors all come from a woman aged 40 to 50 in good health.

The genes are TRBV29-1 and TRBJ2-1, with D maybe TRBD2 (6 bases). Germline-derived CDR1 and CDR2 are SQVTM and ANQGSEA. The CDR3 is 12 residues long. The CDR3 protein is CGGIGVDNEQFF. CDR3 in DNA: TGCGGAGGGATTGGGGTGGACAATGAGCAGTTCTTC.

This clonotype was seen repeatedly, ten times or more. This sequence joins TRBV20-1 and TRBJ2-1; D ambiguous. Trimming removed 6 bases at V and 13 bases at J, with 22 bases between. The length of the CDR3 is 13 residues. Germline V gene lookup returns CDR1 DFQATT and CDR2 SNEGSKA (reference sequence). The CDR3 region is CSAPPLTGEHQFF. CDR3 sequence (DNA): TGCAGTGCCCCTCCCTTAACTGGGGAACACCAGTTCTTC.

This clonotype was counted many times. This chain uses TRBV20-1 with TRBJ2-1; 8 bases are shared with TRBD2. In germline, CDR1 is DFQATT, CDR2 SNEGSKA (reference sequence). J was trimmed by 6 bases and V by 1 base; bases with no gene match: 11. There are 16 residues in the CDR3. CDR3 in DNA: TGCAGTGCTAGAGTATGGCACGGGAGGGCCCCCAATGAGCAGTTCTTC. Translated, it gives CSARVWHGRAPNEQFF.

This clonotype was found many times. This chain uses TRBV2 with TRBJ1-1; no firm D call. The V and J ends lost 5 bases and 4 bases respectively, with 8 bases between them. This CDR3 is 12 amino acids long. CDR1 SNHLY and CDR2 FYNNEI come from the germline V gene. CDR3 sequence: CASSPSVTEAFF. The CDR3 DNA follows: TGTGCCAGCAGTCCCTCCGTCACTGAAGCTTTCTTT.

This clonotype was seen many times. The CDR3 coding sequence is TGTGCCAGCACCTTCGCGGGGAGCACAGATACGCAGTATTTT. This translates into CASTFAGSTDTQYF. This chain connects TRBV5-5 to TRBJ2-3, with D tentatively TRBD2 (6 bases). V was shortened by 6 bases and J by 0 bases, with 11 bases between the two germline ends. Germline-derived CDR1 and CDR2 are SGHKS and YYEKEE (reference sequence). This CDR3 spans 14 amino acids.

This clonotype was seen only a few times. The V and J genes are TRBV20-1 and TRBJ2-1, with 7 positions matching TRBD2. The CDR3 runs 14 residues. With 6 bases clipped from V and 5 bases from J, the junction kept 10 bases outside the gene matches. The germline V gene has CDR1 DFQATT and CDR2 SNEGSKA (reference sequence). CDR3 sequence (DNA): TGCAGTGCCCGGAGACTAGCAGCCGACAATGAGCAGTTCTTC. Translation gives CSARRLAADNEQFF.

This clonotype came up many times. The CDR3 nucleotides read TGCAGCGTTGTTAGCGGGAGTTACCAGTCCTCCTACGAGCAGTACTTC. Protein product: CSVVSGSYQSSYEQYF. The chain couples TRBV29-1 to TRBJ2-7; 9 bases are a match to TRBD2. Germline lookup yields CDR1 SQVTM and CDR2 ANQGSEA. V lost 4 bases, J lost 0 bases, and 10 bases stayed unmatched. The CDR3 is made up of 16 amino acids.

This clonotype was observed at least ten times. This sequence joins TRBV5-5 and TRBJ2-3, with D perhaps matching TRBD1 (6 bases). Per germline, CDR1 SGHKS and CDR2 YYEKEE (reference sequence). V lost 4 bases and J lost 0, with 15 bases in between. The length of the CDR3 is 16 residues. The CDR3 region has the DNA TGTGCCAGCAGCCTGCAGATGGGGGCGAGCACAGATACGCAGTATTTT. This codes for CASSLQMGASTDTQYF.

This clonotype has ten or more counts. J is TRBJ1-1 and V is TRBV7-6; D may be TRBD1 (5 bases). This CDR3 has 15 amino acids. Germline assignment: CDR1 SGHVS and CDR2 FNYEAQ. The V end lost 4 bases, the J end lost 1 base, and 13 bases lay between the germline ends. CDR3 nucleotides: TGTGCCAGCAGCTCTGGAGTAACAGGGAACACTGAAGCTTTCTTT. Protein product: CASSSGVTGNTEAFF.

There are many counts of this clonotype. The gene calls are TRBV11-2 and TRBJ2-5, with 9 bases fitting TRBD2. The CDR3 runs 18 residues. The germline V gene has CDR1 SGHAT and CDR2 FQNNGV. The V and J ends lost 5 bases and 1 base, in that order; junction bases with no gene match: 14. The DNA of the CDR3 is TGTGCCAGCAGCCCCTTGGGTAGCGGGAGATCCTTCCAAGAGACCCAGTACTTC. This sequence encodes CASSPLGSGRSFQETQYF.

This clonotype occurred many times. The CDR3 sequence: CASTVGTLNTEAFF. The CDR3 DNA sequence: TGCGCCAGCACCGTGGGTACCCTGAACACTGAAGCTTTCTTT. The J gene is TRBJ1-1, the V gene TRBV5-1; the D is unclear. V shed 6 bases and J shed 0 bases, with 12 bases lying between them. This CDR3 spans 14 amino acids. Per germline, CDR1 SGHRS and CDR2 YFSETQ.

The sample holds many counts of this clonotype. For the CDR3, the DNA is TGCAGTGCTAGGAATCGGGGCGCGCCTCTCTATGGCTACACCTTC. It specifies CSARNRGAPLYGYTF. The chain joins TRBV20-1 to TRBJ1-2; tentative D call: TRBD1 (5 bases). V lost 3 bases and J 4 bases, leaving 18 bases between the germline ends. CDR3 length: 15 amino acids. CDR1 DFQATT and CDR2 SNEGSKA come from the germline V gene (reference sequence).

This clonotype was observed many times. The chain uses TRBV7-2 and TRBJ2-5, with 7 bases matching TRBD2. After removal of 5 bases from V and 4 bases from J, the junction contained 7 bases not matched to a gene. The CDR3 loop spans 14 amino acids. The germline V gene encodes CDR1 SGHTA and CDR2 FQGNSA. The chain's CDR3 is CASSPTGGAETQYF. The CDR3 bases are TGTGCCAGCAGCCCCACGGGGGGAGCAGAGACCCAGTACTTC.

In its sample, this clonotype is medium-sized. V and J are TRBV29-1 and TRBJ2-1; D may be TRBD2 (6 bases). V dropped 3 bases and J dropped 8 bases, with 17 bases sitting between them. Germline V lookup: CDR1 SQVTM, CDR2 ANQGSEA. This CDR3 region has 14 residues. CDR3: CSVDAGLGSDEQFF. CDR3 sequence (DNA): TGCAGCGTTGACGCGGGACTGGGTAGCGATGAGCAGTTCTTC.

This clonotype was picked up many times. The V gene is TRBV6-5, the J gene TRBJ2-7; D is ambiguous. The V gene's germline CDR1 is MNHEY and CDR2 SVGAGI. CDR3 length equals 15 residues. V was cut by 0 bases and J by 3 bases, with 12 bases left in between. The CDR3 DNA follows: TGTGCCAGCAGTTACTCGAGTGGTTCGAACTACGAGCAGTACTTC. Translating it yields CASSYSSGSNYEQYF.

At least ten counts were recorded for this clonotype. The rearrangement uses TRBV6-2 or TRBV6-3 and TRBJ2-5; D may be TRBD2 (5 bases). The CDR3 is made up of 15 amino acids. The germline V gene has CDR1 MNHEY and CDR2 SVGEGT. Trimming pared 4 bases from V and 4 bases from J, leaving 16 bases between. The CDR3: CASSSWDIGGETQYF. Here the CDR3 DNA reads TGTGCCAGCAGTTCCTGGGATATTGGAGGAGAGACCCAGTACTTC.

This clonotype appeared many times. This chain uses TRBV20-1 with TRBJ2-7, with D perhaps TRBD2 (5 bases). V was pared by 0 bases and J by 6 bases, with 12 bases between. The CDR3 loop spans 13 amino acids. The V gene's germline CDR1 is DFQATT and CDR2 SNEGSKA (reference sequence). Written as DNA, the CDR3 is TGCAGTGCTAGAGATCGTAGGGAGCGCGAGCAGTACTTC. Amino acid sequence: CSARDRREREQYF.

This clonotype was observed many times. The chain combines TRBV28 with TRBJ1-6, with TRBD1 as a possible D gene (5 bases). The CDR3 has 16 residues. Trimming left V 5 bases short and J 0 bases short, with 11 bases between. Germline CDR1 is MDHEN and CDR2 is SYDVKM. This CDR3 reads CASSDGTDSYNSPLHF. CDR3 in DNA: TGTGCCAGCAGTGATGGGACGGACTCCTATAATTCACCCCTCCACTTT.

This clonotype was counted at least ten times. This chain uses TRBV14 with TRBJ2-1, with TRBD1 matching 7 bases. Germline CDR1 SGHDN, CDR2 FVKESK. Trimming took 4 bases from V and 5 from J; bases not matched to a gene: 11. The CDR3 is made up of 16 amino acids. This chain's CDR3 is CASSRLTGRPHNEQFF. The CDR3, as DNA: TGTGCCAGCAGCCGTCTGACAGGGCGTCCACACAATGAGCAGTTCTTC.

This clonotype was seen repeatedly, ten times or more. The CDR3 reads CSARAGALPTDTQYF. CDR3 in DNA: TGCAGTGCTAGAGCCGGGGCACTACCCACAGATACGCAGTATTTT. This chain joins TRBV20-1 and TRBJ2-3; D may match TRBD1 or TRBD2 (5 bases each). CDR3 length: 15 residues. Germline CDR1 and CDR2: DFQATT and SNEGSKA (reference sequence). V gave up 1 base and J gave up 2 bases, with 13 bases separating them.

This clonotype has ten or more counts. Here the CDR3 reads CSAQTPGPLSNQPQHF. Here the CDR3 DNA reads TGCAGTGCTCAGACGCCAGGGCCGTTGAGCAATCAGCCCCAGCATTTT. The gene calls are TRBV20-1 and TRBJ1-5, with a tentative D call TRBD1 (5 bases). Germline CDR1 reads DFQATT; CDR2 reads SNEGSKA (reference sequence). Between the trimmed V and J ends, which lost 5 bases and 1 base, there was a span of 18 bases. The CDR3 length is 16 residues.

The chain employs TRBV6-1 and TRBJ1-2; D remains unclear. The CDR3 covers 12 residues. V lost 0 bases and J 8 bases, leaving 7 bases between the germline ends. Germline CDR1 MNHNS, CDR2 SASEGT. The CDR3 bases are TGTGCCAGCAGTGAAGCGCCATCGGGCTACACCTTC. Amino acid sequence: CASSEAPSGYTF.

This clonotype was seen ten or more times. This chain uses TRBV7-2 with TRBJ2-3, with TRBD2 matching over 12 bases. The CDR3 length is 19 residues. J gave up 2 bases and V 5 bases, and 14 bases lay outside the gene matches. CDR1 and CDR2 from the germline V gene are SGHTA and FQGNSA. CDR3 loop: CASSPRLAGESGFTDTQYF. The CDR3 bases are TGTGCCAGCAGCCCGCGACTAGCGGGAGAATCCGGATTCACAGATACGCAGTATTTT.

This clonotype was detected ten times or more. The CDR3 bases are TGTGCCAGCAGTGCGTTCCCAACCCGCTCCTACGAGCAGTACTTC. It encodes CASSAFPTRSYEQYF. The chain links TRBV6-2 or TRBV6-3 to TRBJ2-7, with D uncertain. The CDR3 contains 15 residues. V lost 5 bases and J lost 0, with 14 bases in between. Looked up from germline, CDR1 is MNHEY and CDR2 is SVGEGT.

This clonotype was counted many times. The chain uses TRBV7-3 and TRBJ2-5, with 8 bases lining up with TRBD2. In germline, CDR1 is SGHTA, CDR2 FQGTGA. Trimming took 3 bases from V and 4 from J; bases not matched to a gene: 1. The CDR3 totals 13 residues. The CDR3 spells CASSFRGGETQYF. In DNA, the CDR3 is TGTGCCAGCAGCTTCCGGGGGGGAGAGACCCAGTACTTC.

This clonotype came up many times. This chain uses TRBV7-2 with TRBJ2-2, with TRBD2 as a possible D gene (6 bases). V was trimmed by 1 base and J by 7 bases, leaving 10 bases between them. CDR3 length: 14 residues. CDR1 SGHTA and CDR2 FQGNSA come from the germline V gene. CDR3 in amino acids: CASSLGRAGGELFF. The CDR3 nucleotides read TGTGCCAGCAGCTTAGGGAGGGCCGGCGGGGAGCTGTTTTTT.

The sample holds many counts of this clonotype. The chain employs TRBV20-1 and TRBJ2-3; 7 bases match TRBD1. Trimming cost V 5 bases and J 3 bases; bases outside gene matches: 11. The CDR3 loop spans 15 amino acids. Germline V gene lookup returns CDR1 DFQATT and CDR2 SNEGSKA (reference sequence). As DNA, the CDR3 is TGCAGTGCTGAACAGGGGAACTCTTTAACAGATACGCAGTATTTT. Residues: CSAEQGNSLTDTQYF.